A selection of T cell receptor beta chains follows, all from one sample in a study of HIV-infected patients and healthy controls. TCRdb used MiXCR to reprocess the 5' RACE reads, holding one entry per CDR3 protein. The profile shows approximately 4,100 distinct CDR3 sequences, roughly 8.5% of them singletons. Sequencing was performed on blood, taken during antiretroviral therapy. The receptor set was obtained from an adult with HIV infection. Both conserved end residues are part of each CDR3. A D gene is named only where the DNA matches it firmly. Size values are once, few and many counts, or a class for expanded clones, and some rows have none.

few,TRBD2,TRBJ2-3,TRBV10-3,CAIGERGAESDTQYF,TGTGCCATCGGTGAGCGGGGGGCCGAGTCAGATACGCAGTATTTT
many,.,TRBJ2-3,TRBV9,CASTEGQFSTDTQYF,TGTGCCAGCACCGAAGGTCAATTTAGCACAGATACGCAGTATTTT
.,.,TRBJ1-4,TRBV5-4,CASSYQGPNEKLFF,TGTGCCAGCAGCTACCAGGGCCCTAATGAAAAACTGTTTTTT
medium-sized,.,TRBJ2-5,TRBV6-9,CASSYSGREKTQYF,TGTGCCAGCAGTTATTCGGGAAGGGAAAAGACCCAGTACTTC
.,TRBD2,TRBJ2-2,TRBV24-1,CATSDWTSGGLTNTGELFF,TGTGCCACCAGTGATTGGACTAGCGGGGGCCTTACGAACACCGGGGAGCTGTTTTTT
medium-sized,.,TRBJ2-3,TRBV5-1,CASSLRAGADPTDTQYF,TGCGCCAGCAGCTTGCGTGCAGGGGCAGATCCCACAGATACGCAGTATTTT
medium-sized,.,TRBJ2-1,TRBV27,CASSLGGGTGNEQFF,TGTGCCAGCAGTTTAGGGGGCGGTACGGGCAATGAGCAGTTCTTC
medium-sized,.,TRBJ2-3,TRBV7-3,CASSLQRGTDTQYF,TGTGCCAGCAGCCTTCAGCGGGGCACAGATACGCAGTATTTT
medium-sized,.,TRBJ2-7,TRBV18,CASSPTTAYEQYF,TGTGCCAGCTCCCCGACGACAGCCTACGAGCAGTACTTC
few,TRBD2,TRBJ2-3,TRBV7-8,CASSFTSGEADTQYF,TGTGCCAGCAGCTTTACTAGCGGGGAGGCAGATACGCAGTATTTT
many,.,TRBJ2-5,TRBV7-2,CASSQYQETQYF,TGTGCCAGCAGCCAGTACCAAGAGACCCAGTACTTC
medium-sized,.,TRBJ2-5,TRBV7-9,CASSLWGPQETQYF,TGTGCCAGCAGCTTGTGGGGCCCCCAAGAGACCCAGTACTTC
medium-sized,TRBD1,TRBJ2-7,TRBV12-3/TRBV12-4,CASRYPHRTGGFEQYF,TGTGCCAGCAGATACCCACACCGGACAGGGGGCTTCGAGCAGTACTTC
medium-sized,.,TRBJ2-1,TRBV20-1,CSARPVNEQFF,TGCAGTGCTAGGCCGGTTAATGAGCAGTTCTTC
few,.,TRBJ1-1,TRBV13,CASSMGVDTEAFF,TGTGCCAGCAGTATGGGGGTAGACACTGAAGCTTTCTTT
medium-sized,.,TRBJ1-4,TRBV6-1,CASSPVRGFEKLFF,TGTGCCAGCAGTCCGGTCCGGGGGTTTGAAAAACTGTTTTTT
.,.,TRBJ2-5,TRBV7-6,CASLVGSSEETQYF,TGTGCCAGCTTAGTGGGCTCGAGCGAGGAGACCCAGTACTTC
medium-sized,TRBD2,TRBJ2-1,TRBV4-2,CASSWTSVPSSYNEQFF,TGTGCCAGCAGCTGGACTAGCGTGCCGAGCTCCTACAATGAGCAGTTCTTC
medium-sized,TRBD2,TRBJ2-7,TRBV7-2,CASSRGGSSYEQYF,TGTGCCAGCAGCCGCGGGGGGAGCTCCTACGAGCAGTACTTC
few,.,TRBJ2-2,TRBV30,CAWSVSGTGELFF,TGTGCCTGGAGTGTAAGTGGAACCGGGGAGCTGTTTTTT
few,.,TRBJ1-1,TRBV5-6,CASSFREMNTEAFF,TGTGCCAGCAGCTTCAGGGAGATGAACACTGAAGCTTTCTTT
few,.,TRBJ2-3,TRBV7-9,CASSPGERNTQYF,TGTGCCAGCAGCCCCGGCGAGCGGAATACGCAGTATTTT